The T cell receptor beta chain under discussion was sequenced for a study of cytomegalovirus exposure and HLA in healthy donors. Turning to the study itself: There were 300 to 400 genotyped donors. Of these, 81% fell in the genetic ancestry cluster associated with self-reported Caucasian donors.

Looked up from germline, CDR1 is MDHEN and CDR2 is SYDVKM. The CDR3 sequence is 15 residues long. Trimming took 5 bases from V and 3 from J, leaving 14 bases between them. Whole-study results and caveats: Fewer N-insertions (relative to the roughly 730-donor mean) were reportedly seen in an Asian-associated ancestry cluster in a later analysis. The listing of roughly 160 TCR beta chains classed them as cytomegalovirus-associated.

On this clone: The target antigen is unknown.

PCR used 60 Vbeta primers and 13 Jbeta primers. In the source study's methods: Later analysis identified 65 million to 80 million unique TCR beta chains, 9 million to 13 million shared. Repertoires were generated with immunoSEQ multiplex PCR, while TCRdb's copy carries only in-frame clones and drops some. V, J and clone size were drawn from that table, and D and trimming were deduced from the DNA. The data show more than 75,000 clones, 84% seen once. V usage is TRBV28 and J usage is TRBJ1-5; no definite D call. The sample was PBMCs. The source is a woman under 30 in good health and CMV-seropositive. In DNA form, the CDR3 reads TGTGCCAGCAGTCCCCCCCCTAGTATCAATCAGCCCCAGCATTTT. Its protein is CASSPPPSINQPQHF.